This TCR beta chain comes out of a study of cytomegalovirus exposure and HLA in healthy donors. Notes on the study in general: Rare sequences made up most TCRs, while some public TCRs were found in many donors. A few CMV-associated chains proved CMV antigen-specific in vitro.

Germline V CDR1 and CDR2: SGHRS, YFSETQ. Deletions cut 1 base from V and 6 bases from J, with 16 bases between. This CDR3 is 15 amino acids long. Clones were read by immunoSEQ multiplex PCR, and TCRdb kept only the in-frame ones, dropping some. Among fewer than 150,000 clones listed, around four fifths were seen once. Comment on this clone: Its antigen is unidentified.

The sequence was collected from a man aged 30 to 39 in good health and CMV-seropositive. This chain connects TRBV5-1 to TRBJ1-2; D may be TRBD1 (6 bases). The sequenced sample consisted of PBMCs. In DNA form, the CDR3 reads TGCGCCAGCAGCTTGCTACCCAGGGGAAGGGATGGCTACACCTTC. As protein: CASSLLPRGRDGYTF. Supplemented by reference TRBV5-1 and TRBJ1-2, the full variable domain reads KAGVTQTPRYLIKTRGQQVTLSCSPISGHRSVSWYQQTPGQGLQFLFEYFSETQRNKGNFPGRFSGRQFSNSRSEMNVSTLELGDSALYLCASSLLPRGRDGYTFGSGTRLTVV.